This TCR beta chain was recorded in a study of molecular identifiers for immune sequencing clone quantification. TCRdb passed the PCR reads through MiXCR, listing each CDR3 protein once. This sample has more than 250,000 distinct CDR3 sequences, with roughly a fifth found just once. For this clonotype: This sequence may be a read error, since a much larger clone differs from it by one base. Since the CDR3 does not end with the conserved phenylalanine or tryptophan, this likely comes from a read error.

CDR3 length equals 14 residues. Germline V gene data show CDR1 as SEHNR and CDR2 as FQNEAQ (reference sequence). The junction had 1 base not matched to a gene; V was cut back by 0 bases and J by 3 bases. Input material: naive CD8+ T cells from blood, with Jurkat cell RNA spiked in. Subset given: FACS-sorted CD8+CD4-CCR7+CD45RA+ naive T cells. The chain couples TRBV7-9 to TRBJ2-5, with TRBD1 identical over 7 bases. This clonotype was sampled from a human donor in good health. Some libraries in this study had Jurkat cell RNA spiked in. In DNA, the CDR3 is TGTGCCAGCAGCTTAGCAGGGGGCAAAGAGACCCAGTACTCC. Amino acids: CASSLAGGKETQYS.